The sequence of this T cell receptor beta chain was determined in a study of radiotherapy plus CTLA-4 blockade in lung cancer. Regarding the study as a whole: In blood, tumor-derived TCR clones expanded after radiotherapy plus ipilimumab.

The CDR3 spans 16 residues. Trimming shortened V by 3 bases and J by 0 bases, and 11 bases separated the two germline ends. Germline values: CDR1 KGHSH, CDR2 LQKENI. For this clone: The antigen remains undetermined.

Sequenced by immunoSEQ multiplex PCR; TCRdb stores in-frame clones only, minus some. The data show about 12,000 clones, about 86% seen once. The sample in question was peripheral blood, obtained from a patient treated with radiotherapy plus ipilimumab. This receptor was taken from a human donor with non-small cell lung cancer that progressed on radiotherapy plus ipilimumab. The rearrangement links TRBV18 to TRBJ2-2, with D hard to call. The CDR3 here is CASSPISLANTGELFF. As DNA, the CDR3 is TGTGCCAGCTCACCGATTAGCTTAGCGAACACCGGGGAGCTGTTTTTT.